The rows below give T cell receptor beta chains drawn from one sample of a study of identical twins. Each CDR3 protein is one row after TCRdb ran MiXCR on the 5' RACE reads. Counted here are approximately 600,000 distinct CDR3 sequences, roughly 7.1% occurring once; the ten biggest clones make up about 1.6%. These data were also reused for a study on yellow fever vaccine responses in identical twins.

Sequencing input: PBMCs. Source of these receptors: a woman between 18 and 29 years old in good health. CDR3s include the opening cysteine and the closing phenylalanine or tryptophan.

V | CDR3
TRBV7-3 | CASSRPGLAGGWGSYEQYF
TRBV7-2 | CASSLAGRQGGGNTIYF
TRBV11-3 | CASSSAGGTGELFF
TRBV7-8 | CASSKNGLASTNTQYF
TRBV24-1 | CATSDPKGYSTDTQYF
TRBV7-8 | CASSLAASSNSPLHF
TRBV24-1 | CATSDSYTNYNEQFF
TRBV7-9 | CASSLIPEGGVGYTF
TRBV6-1 | CATTRGFSNQPQHF
TRBV29-1 | CSGKIAGGPYEQFF